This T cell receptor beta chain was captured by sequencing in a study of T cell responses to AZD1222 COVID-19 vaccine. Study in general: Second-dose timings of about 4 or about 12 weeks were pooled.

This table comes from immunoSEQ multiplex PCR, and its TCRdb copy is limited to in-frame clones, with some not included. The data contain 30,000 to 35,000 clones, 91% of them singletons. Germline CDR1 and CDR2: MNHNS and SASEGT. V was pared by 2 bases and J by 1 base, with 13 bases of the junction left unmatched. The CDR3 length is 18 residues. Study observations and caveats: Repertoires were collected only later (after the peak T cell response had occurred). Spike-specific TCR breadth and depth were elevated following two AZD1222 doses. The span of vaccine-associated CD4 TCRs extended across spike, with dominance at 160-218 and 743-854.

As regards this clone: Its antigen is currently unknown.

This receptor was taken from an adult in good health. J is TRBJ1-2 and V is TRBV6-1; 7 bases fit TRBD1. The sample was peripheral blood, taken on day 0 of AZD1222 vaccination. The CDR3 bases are TGTGCCAGCAGTGAAATCGTGTCCGGGACAGTTTTTAACTATGGCTACACCTTC. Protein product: CASSEIVSGTVFNYGYTF.